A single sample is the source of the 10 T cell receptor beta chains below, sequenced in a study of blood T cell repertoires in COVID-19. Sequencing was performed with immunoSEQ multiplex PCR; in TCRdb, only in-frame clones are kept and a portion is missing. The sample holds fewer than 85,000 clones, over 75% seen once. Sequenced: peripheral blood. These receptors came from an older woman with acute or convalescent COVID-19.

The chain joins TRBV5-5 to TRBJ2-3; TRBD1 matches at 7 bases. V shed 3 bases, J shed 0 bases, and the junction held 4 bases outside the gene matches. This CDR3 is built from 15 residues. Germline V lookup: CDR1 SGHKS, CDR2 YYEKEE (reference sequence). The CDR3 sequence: CASSWGQLSTDTQYF. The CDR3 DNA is TGTGCCAGCAGCTGGGGACAGCTAAGCACAGATACGCAGTATTTT.

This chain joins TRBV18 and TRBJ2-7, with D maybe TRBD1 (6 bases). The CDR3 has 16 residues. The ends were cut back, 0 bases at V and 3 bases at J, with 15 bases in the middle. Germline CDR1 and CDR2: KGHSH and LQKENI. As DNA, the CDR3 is TGTGCCAGCTCACCACCGAAGACAGGACGTGACTACGAGCAGTACTTC. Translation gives CASSPPKTGRDYEQYF.

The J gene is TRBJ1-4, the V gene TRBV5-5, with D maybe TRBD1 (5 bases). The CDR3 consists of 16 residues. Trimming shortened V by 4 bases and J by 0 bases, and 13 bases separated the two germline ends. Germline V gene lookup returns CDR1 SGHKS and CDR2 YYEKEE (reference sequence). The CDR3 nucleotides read TGTGCCAGCAGCCCAGGGACTGTTGCAACTAATGAAAAACTGTTTTTT. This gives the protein CASSPGTVATNEKLFF.

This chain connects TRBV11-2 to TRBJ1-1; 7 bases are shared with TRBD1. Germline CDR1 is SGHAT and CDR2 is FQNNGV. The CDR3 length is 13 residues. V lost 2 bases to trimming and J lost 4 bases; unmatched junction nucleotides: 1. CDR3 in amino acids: CASSLPGGTEAFF. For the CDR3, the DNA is TGTGCCAGCAGCTTACCAGGGGGCACTGAAGCTTTCTTT.

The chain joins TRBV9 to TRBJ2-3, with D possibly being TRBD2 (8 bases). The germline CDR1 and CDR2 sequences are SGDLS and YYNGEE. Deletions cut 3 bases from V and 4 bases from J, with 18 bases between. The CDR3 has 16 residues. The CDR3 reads CASSEGQLAGSDTQYF. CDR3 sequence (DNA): TGTGCCAGCAGCGAGGGACAGTTAGCGGGATCAGATACGCAGTATTTT. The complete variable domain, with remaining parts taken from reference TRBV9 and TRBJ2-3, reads DSGVTQTPKHLITATGQRVTLRCSPRSGDLSVYWYQQSLDQGLQFLIQYYNGEERAKGNILERFSAQQFPDLHSELNLSSLELGDSALYFCASSEGQLAGSDTQYFGPGTRLTVL.

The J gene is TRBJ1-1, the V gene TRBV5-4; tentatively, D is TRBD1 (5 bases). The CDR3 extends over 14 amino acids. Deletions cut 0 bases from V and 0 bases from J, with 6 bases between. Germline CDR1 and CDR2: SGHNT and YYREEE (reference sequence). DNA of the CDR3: TGTGCCAGCAGCTTGGACAGGATGAACACTGAAGCTTTCTTT. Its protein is CASSLDRMNTEAFF.

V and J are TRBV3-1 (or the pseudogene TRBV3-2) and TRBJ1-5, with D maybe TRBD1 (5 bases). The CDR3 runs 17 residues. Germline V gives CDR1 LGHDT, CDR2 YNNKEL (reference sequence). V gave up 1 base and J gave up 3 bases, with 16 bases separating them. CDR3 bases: TGTGCCAGCAGCCAAGGCGGGACGCCCTTTTTCAATCAGCCCCAGCATTTT. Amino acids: CASSQGGTPFFNQPQHF.

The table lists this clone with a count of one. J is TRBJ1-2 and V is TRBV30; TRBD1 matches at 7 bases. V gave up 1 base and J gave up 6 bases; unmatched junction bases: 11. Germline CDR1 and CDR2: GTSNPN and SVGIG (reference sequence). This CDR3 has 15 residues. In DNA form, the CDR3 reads TGTGCCTGGAGTGCCAAAGGACAGGAATTCGATGGCTACACCTTC. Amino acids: CAWSAKGQEFDGYTF.

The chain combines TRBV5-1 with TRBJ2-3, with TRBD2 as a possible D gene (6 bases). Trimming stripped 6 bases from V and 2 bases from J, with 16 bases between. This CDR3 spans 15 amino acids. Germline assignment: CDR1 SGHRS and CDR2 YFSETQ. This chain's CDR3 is CASTKQGGSTDTQYF. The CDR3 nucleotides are TGCGCCAGCACCAAACAAGGAGGGTCCACAGATACGCAGTATTTT. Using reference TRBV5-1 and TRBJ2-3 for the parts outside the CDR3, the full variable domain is KAGVTQTPRYLIKTRGQQVTLSCSPISGHRSVSWYQQTPGQGLQFLFEYFSETQRNKGNFPGRFSGRQFSNSRSEMNVSTLELGDSALYLCASTKQGGSTDTQYFGPGTRLTVL.

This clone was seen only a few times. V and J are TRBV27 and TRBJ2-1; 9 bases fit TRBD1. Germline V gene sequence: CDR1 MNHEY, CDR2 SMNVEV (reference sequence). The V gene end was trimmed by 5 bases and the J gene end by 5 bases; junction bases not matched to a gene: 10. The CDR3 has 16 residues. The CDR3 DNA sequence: TGTGCCAGCAGTAGAAAGACAGGGGGGGTTCACAATGAGCAGTTCTTC. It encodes CASSRKTGGVHNEQFF.